This is a list of T cell receptor beta chains from one sample in a study of monozygotic twins with inflammatory bowel disease. TCRdb reanalyzed the 5' RACE reads, giving one entry per CDR3 protein sequence and no DNA. The record lists approximately 40,000 distinct CDR3 sequences, of which the ten most abundant hold approximately 5.3%. The specimen was blood. The receptors stem from a human donor with ulcerative colitis or Crohn's disease, or a healthy co-twin of an affected twin (not recorded which). CDR3s include the opening cysteine and the closing phenylalanine or tryptophan.

J: TRBJ1-2
V: TRBV7-2
CDR3: CASSQGVNYGYTF

J: TRBJ2-7
V: TRBV6-5
CDR3: CASSYSFRPSGGEQYF

J: TRBJ1-5
V: TRBV6-1
CDR3: CATRGGFGYSNQPQHF

J: TRBJ2-3
V: TRBV20-1
CDR3: CSARNVRESTDTQYF

J: TRBJ2-1
V: TRBV5-1
CDR3: CASRPTSGSPNEQFF

J: TRBJ1-2
V: TRBV3-1
CDR3: CASSTGQGSVGYTF

J: TRBJ2-6
V: TRBV6-4
CDR3: CASSDSGGAGANVLTF

J: TRBJ1-4
V: TRBV5-6
CDR3: CASSLTGVGKLFF

J: TRBJ1-2
V: TRBV27
CDR3: CASRGNYGYTF

J: TRBJ2-7
V: TRBV21-1
CDR3: CASSKAGGYEQYF

J: TRBJ1-2
V: TRBV7-2
CDR3: CASSLGFRDGYTF

J: TRBJ2-1
V: TRBV20-1
CDR3: CSAMGTGSNEQFF

J: TRBJ1-5
V: TRBV2
CDR3: CASTEDGNNQPQHF

J: TRBJ1-4
V: TRBV27
CDR3: CASSSRQASTNEKLFF

J: TRBJ2-2
V: TRBV5-1
CDR3: CASRLTQGELFF

J: TRBJ2-2
V: TRBV5-6
CDR3: CASSLMGRELFF

J: TRBJ2-3
V: TRBV18
CDR3: CASSPLLTGKGTTDTQYF

J: TRBJ2-3
V: TRBV7-3
CDR3: CASSPFGGTLDTQYF

J: TRBJ2-2
V: TRBV5-1
CDR3: CASSWAGASNTGELFF

J: TRBJ2-1
V: TRBV27
CDR3: CASSLYGGSSYNEQFF

J: TRBJ2-2
V: TRBV24-1
CDR3: CATSSRTSGGNTGELFF

J: TRBJ1-4
V: TRBV5-1
CDR3: CASTLGTTGNEKLFF

J: TRBJ1-1
V: TRBV28
CDR3: CASRGPTSQRAFF

J: TRBJ2-1
V: TRBV9
CDR3: CASSVAPSSAYNEQFF

J: TRBJ2-7
V: TRBV27
CDR3: CASSTGTVSYEQYF

J: TRBJ2-1
V: TRBV24-1
CDR3: CATSDTVPGNFPSNNEQFF

J: TRBJ2-7
V: TRBV5-1
CDR3: CASRHQPSGGPISYEQYF

J: TRBJ2-3
V: TRBV6-1
CDR3: CASSGVPGQGRWTGGDTQYF

J: TRBJ1-1
V: TRBV7-9
CDR3: CASSSGSYIGEEAFF

J: TRBJ1-2
V: TRBV7-2
CDR3: CASSPSRTNYGYTF

J: TRBJ2-5
V: TRBV11-3
CDR3: CASSPGQTLGETQYF

J: TRBJ2-2
V: TRBV7-6
CDR3: CASSLWDTGELFF

J: TRBJ1-5
V: TRBV6-6
CDR3: CASSYSTEGQPQHF

J: TRBJ2-1
V: TRBV19
CDR3: CASSILAGGGYEQFF

J: TRBJ2-5
V: TRBV29-1
CDR3: CSVDRGQETQYF

J: TRBJ2-7
V: TRBV5-4
CDR3: CASSSGADIYEQYF

J: TRBJ2-1
V: TRBV28
CDR3: CASSIRALEAGTSYNEQFF

J: TRBJ1-3
V: TRBV7-9
CDR3: CASSLVGSGNTIYF

J: TRBJ1-6
V: TRBV4-1
CDR3: CASSQWGENGNSPLHF

J: TRBJ2-3
V: TRBV27
CDR3: CASSQRELTSTDTQYF

J: TRBJ2-2
V: TRBV5-4
CDR3: CASSLPQGGVTGELFF

J: TRBJ1-5
V: TRBV18
CDR3: CASSPGTGNQPQHF

J: TRBJ2-3
V: TRBV5-1
CDR3: CASSSEAVTDTQYF

J: TRBJ2-2
V: TRBV14
CDR3: CASSQDLDAGELFF

J: TRBJ1-1
V: TRBV7-6
CDR3: CASSSGQGRTEAFF

J: TRBJ2-7
V: TRBV28
CDR3: CASRTGIYEQYF

J: TRBJ2-4
V: TRBV12-3/TRBV12-4
CDR3: CASSLRTGERVKNIQYF

J: TRBJ2-7
V: TRBV6-2/TRBV6-3
CDR3: CASSYRAGYEQYF

J: TRBJ2-4
V: TRBV6-1
CDR3: CASSPGGSQNIQYF

J: TRBJ1-1
V: TRBV29-1
CDR3: CSVVGQINTEAFF

J: TRBJ1-6
V: TRBV7-2
CDR3: CASSLGSPNNNSPLHF

J: TRBJ1-5
V: TRBV4-1
CDR3: CASSQVVGGSINQPQHF

J: TRBJ2-5
V: TRBV7-2
CDR3: CASSSRQSGETQYF